These 10 T cell receptor beta chains originate from one sample sequenced in a study of regulatory T cells in long-lasting Graves disease. Sequencing libraries for TCR beta were prepared with iRepertoire HTBI primers and Arm-PCR of CDR3 regions. TCRdb called the multiplex PCR reads again in MiXCR, with one record for every CDR3 protein. The table records about 660,000 distinct CDR3 sequences, about 30% of them present only once. Time point given: persistent/refractory GD, antithyroid drugs over 5 years with positive TRAb. Extracted PBMC RNA gave rise to the TCR library. Sequences were derived from peripheral blood mononuclear cells (PBMCs), sampled when the disease was refractory, from a patient treated with antithyroid drugs. These receptors were collected from a female donor with Graves disease.

This chain links TRBV19 with TRBJ1-1; perhaps TRBD1 as D (5 bases). This CDR3 is 15 amino acids long. CDR1 is LNHDA and CDR2 is SQIVND in the germline V gene (reference sequence). V was shortened by 4 bases and J by 4 bases, with 16 bases between the two germline ends. CDR3 sequence reads: CASSNLRERVTEAFF. The CDR3 nucleotides are TGTGCCAGTAGTAACCTCAGGGAGAGGGTCACTGAAGCTTTCTTT.

This clonotype was detected a few times. A clone one base away is much larger, so this may be a read error. In nucleotides, the CDR3 is TGTGCCAGCAGTCTCCGACAGGGGAACTATGGCTACACCTTC. Its translation: CASSLRQGNYGYTF. The rearrangement links TRBV5-1 to TRBJ1-2; 8 bases fit TRBD1. CDR1 and CDR2 from the germline V gene are SGHRS and YFSETQ. The CDR3 is 14 residues long.

The CDR3 protein is CASSLAQTTTDTQYF. CDR3 DNA sequence: TGTGCCAGCAGCTTAGCCCAGACAACCACAGATACGCAGTATTTT. V gene TRBV11-3 combines with J gene TRBJ2-3; no clear D gene. The CDR3 runs 15 residues. Germline CDR1 and CDR2: SGHNT and YENEEA. Trimming removed 1 base at V and 2 bases at J, with 10 bases between.

This clonotype came up a few times. The genes are TRBV6-1 and TRBJ1-6, with D unresolved. This CDR3 spans 14 amino acids. Trimming left V 6 bases short and J 8 bases short, with 14 bases between. Per germline, CDR1 MNHNS and CDR2 SASEGT. DNA for the CDR3: TGTGCCAGCAGCCATTTAGGAGGCGATTCACCCCTCCACTTT. Translating gives CASSHLGGDSPLHF.

The table lists this clonotype with many counts. The chain is built from TRBV12-3 or TRBV12-4 and TRBJ1-2; D is unresolved. There are 14 residues in the CDR3. V lost 6 bases and J lost 2, with 13 bases in between. In DNA form, the CDR3 reads TGTGCCAGCAGGTCCTTCTCCGGGAACTATGGCTACACCTTC. Translating gives CASRSFSGNYGYTF.

In this sample, this clonotype turned up many times. This chain links TRBV2 with TRBJ2-3, with 10 bases identical to TRBD2. In germline, CDR1 is SNHLY, CDR2 FYNNEI. After removal of 4 bases from V and 1 base from J, the junction contained 5 bases not matched to a gene. The CDR3 is 16 residues long. In DNA, the CDR3 is TGTGCCAGCAGTGCTAGCGGGAGTTGGGGCACAGATACGCAGTATTTT. This codes for CASSASGSWGTDTQYF.

This clonotype was seen only a few times. The J gene is TRBJ2-7, the V gene TRBV20-1; 8 nucleotides line up with TRBD2. The CDR3 consists of 15 residues. Germline assignment: CDR1 DFQATT and CDR2 SNEGSKA (reference sequence). The V segment lost 3 bases and the J segment 1 base; nucleotides outside the gene matches: 8. The CDR3 DNA sequence: TGCAGTGCTAGGGCCCCGGGACTAGTGTCCTACGAGCAGTACTTC. Amino acids: CSARAPGLVSYEQYF.

The chain is built from TRBV6-4 and TRBJ2-5, with 7 bases fitting TRBD1. CDR1 and CDR2 (germline): MRHNA, SNTAGT. V gave up 3 bases and J gave up 5 bases; unmatched junction bases: 9. This CDR3 region has 15 residues. The CDR3 protein is CASSEIEGASETQYF. As DNA, the CDR3 is TGTGCCAGCAGTGAAATAGAGGGGGCGTCGGAGACCCAGTACTTC.

The genes are TRBV5-5 and TRBJ2-2; unclear D gene. Looked up from germline, CDR1 is SGHKS and CDR2 is YYEKEE (reference sequence). The V and J ends lost 1 base and 4 bases respectively, with 8 bases between them. This CDR3 region has 14 residues. For the CDR3, the DNA is TGTGCCAGCAGCTTGTACGGTAGCACCGGGGAGCTGTTTTTT. Translation gives CASSLYGSTGELFF.

This chain connects TRBV7-2 to TRBJ1-5; TRBD1 matches 7 bases. The length of the CDR3 is 15 residues. Trimming took 3 bases from V and 6 from J; bases not matched to a gene: 8. Germline V gene sequence: CDR1 SGHTA, CDR2 FQGNSA. The CDR3 reads CASSFGQVPGQPQHF. CDR3 DNA sequence: TGTGCCAGCAGCTTCGGACAGGTCCCTGGTCAGCCCCAGCATTTT.